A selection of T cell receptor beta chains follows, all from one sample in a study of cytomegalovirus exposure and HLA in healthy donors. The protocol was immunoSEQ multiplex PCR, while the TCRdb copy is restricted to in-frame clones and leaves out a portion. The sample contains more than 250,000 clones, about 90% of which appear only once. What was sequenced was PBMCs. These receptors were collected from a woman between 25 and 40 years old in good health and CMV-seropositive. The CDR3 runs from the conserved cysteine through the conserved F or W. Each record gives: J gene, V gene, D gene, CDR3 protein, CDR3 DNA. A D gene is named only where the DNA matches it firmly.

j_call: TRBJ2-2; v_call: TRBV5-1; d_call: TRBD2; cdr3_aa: CASSLVPLAANTGELFF; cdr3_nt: TGCGCCAGCAGCTTGGTCCCACTAGCGGCCAACACCGGGGAGCTGTTTTTT
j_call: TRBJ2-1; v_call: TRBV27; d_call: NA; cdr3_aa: CASSLAGPYNEQFF; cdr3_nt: TGTGCCAGCAGTTTGGCGGGTCCCTACAATGAGCAGTTCTTC
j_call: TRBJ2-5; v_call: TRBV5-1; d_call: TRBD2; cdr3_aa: CASSRWTSGIAETQYF; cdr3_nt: TGCGCCAGCAGCCGATGGACTAGCGGGATTGCAGAGACCCAGTACTTC
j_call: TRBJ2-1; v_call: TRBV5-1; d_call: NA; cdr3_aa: CASSSGQAYNEQFF; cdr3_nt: TGCGCCAGCAGCTCAGGACAAGCCTACAATGAGCAGTTCTTC
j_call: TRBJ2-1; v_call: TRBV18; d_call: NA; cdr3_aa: CASSPSAGVSYNEQFF; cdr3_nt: TGTGCCAGCTCACCCAGTGCAGGGGTCTCCTACAATGAGCAGTTCTTC
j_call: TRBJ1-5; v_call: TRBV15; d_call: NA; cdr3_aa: CATSRDVEGDQPQHF; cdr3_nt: TGTGCCACCAGCAGAGATGTGGAGGGAGATCAGCCCCAGCATTTT
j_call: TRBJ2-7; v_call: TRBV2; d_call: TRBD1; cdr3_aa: CASCTPTGVYEQYF; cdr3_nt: TGTGCCAGCTGCACCCCGACAGGGGTGTACGAGCAGTACTTC
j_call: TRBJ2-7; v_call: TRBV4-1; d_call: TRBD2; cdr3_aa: CASTSLPGTSDYEQYF; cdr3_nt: TGCGCCAGCACCTCTCTCCCCGGGACTAGCGACTACGAGCAGTACTTC
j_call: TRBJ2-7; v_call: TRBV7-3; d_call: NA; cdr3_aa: CASSPKDSYEQYF; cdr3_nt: TGTGCCAGCAGCCCCAAGGACTCCTACGAGCAGTACTTC
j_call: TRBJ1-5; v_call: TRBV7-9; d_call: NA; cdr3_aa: CASCIDGDYSNQPQHF; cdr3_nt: TGTGCCAGCTGTATTGACGGGGATTATAGCAATCAGCCCCAGCATTTT
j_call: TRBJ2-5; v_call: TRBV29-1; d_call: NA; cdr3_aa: CSVGHLETQYF; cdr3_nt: TGCAGCGTTGGACATTTGGAGACCCAGTACTTC
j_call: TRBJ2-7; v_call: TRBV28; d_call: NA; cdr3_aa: CASSSVGAYEQYF; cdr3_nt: TGTGCCAGCAGTTCAGTAGGAGCCTACGAGCAGTACTTC